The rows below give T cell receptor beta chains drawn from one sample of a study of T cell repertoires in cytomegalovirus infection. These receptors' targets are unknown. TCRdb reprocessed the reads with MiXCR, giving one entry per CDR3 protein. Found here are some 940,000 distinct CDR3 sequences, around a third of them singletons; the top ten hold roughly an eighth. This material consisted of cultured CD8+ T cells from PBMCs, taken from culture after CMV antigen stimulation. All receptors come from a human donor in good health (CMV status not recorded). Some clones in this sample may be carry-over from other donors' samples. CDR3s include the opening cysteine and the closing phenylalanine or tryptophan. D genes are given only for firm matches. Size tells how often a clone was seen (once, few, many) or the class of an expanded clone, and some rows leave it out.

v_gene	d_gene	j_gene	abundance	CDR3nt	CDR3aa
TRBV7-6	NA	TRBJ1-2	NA	TGTGCCATATATCGTGGGTATGGCTATGGCTACACCTTC	CAIYRGYGYGYTF
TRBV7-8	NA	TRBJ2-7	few	TGTGCCAGCAGTCCCCTCCCTTCGGGGGCCTACGAGCAGTACTTC	CASSPLPSGAYEQYF
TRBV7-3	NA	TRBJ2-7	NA	TGTGCCAGCAGTTTATATGTACAGGGCTCCTACGAGCAGTACTTC	CASSLYVQGSYEQYF
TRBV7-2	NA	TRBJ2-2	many	TGTGCCAGCAGCTTAGGGGGGGCCACCGGGGAGCTGTTTTTT	CASSLGGATGELFF
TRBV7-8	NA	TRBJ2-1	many	TGTGCCAGCAGCTTAGGACTGATAGGAAATGAGCAGTTCTTC	CASSLGLIGNEQFF
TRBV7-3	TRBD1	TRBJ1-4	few	TGTGCCAGCAGCCATTTCAGGGGGCCTCATGAAAAACTGTTTTTT	CASSHFRGPHEKLFF
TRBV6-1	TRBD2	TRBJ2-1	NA	TGTGCCAGCGGGGGAGGGGTAGACTACAATGAGCAGTTCTTC	CASGGGVDYNEQFF
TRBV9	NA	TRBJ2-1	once	TGTGCCAGCAGCGTAGTGTCTCTTCCCTCCTACAATGAGCAGTTCTTC	CASSVVSLPSYNEQFF
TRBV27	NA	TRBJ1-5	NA	TGTGCCAGCAGTTCATTGCAGGCGAATCAGCCCCAGCATTTT	CASSSLQANQPQHF
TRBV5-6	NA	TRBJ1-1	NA	TGTGCCAGCCGCCCAGGGCCTAATTCTATGAACACTGAAGCTTTCTTT	CASRPGPNSMNTEAFF
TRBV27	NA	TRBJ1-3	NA	TGTGCCAGCAGTTTATCCGCAGACTCTGGAAACACCATATATTTT	CASSLSADSGNTIYF
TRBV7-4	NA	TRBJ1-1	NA	TGTGCCAGCAGCTTATTGGGTCGGGGGGCCCCTGAAGCTTTCTTT	CASSLLGRGAPEAFF
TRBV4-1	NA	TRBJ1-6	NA	TGCGCCAGCAGCCACACGGACCAATATAATTCACCCCTCCACTTT	CASSHTDQYNSPLHF
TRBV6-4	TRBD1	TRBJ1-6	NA	TGTGCCAGCAGACAAACTCTCAGCCCCGGGACAGGGGATTCACCCCTCCACTTT	CASRQTLSPGTGDSPLHF
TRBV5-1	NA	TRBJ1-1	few	TGCGCCAGCAGCCTGGAGAGCATCGGAATGAACACTGAAGCTTTCTTT	CASSLESIGMNTEAFF
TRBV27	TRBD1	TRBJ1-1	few	TGTGCCAGCAGTTATTATCTACCTGCCGACAGGGCGAACACTGAAGCTTTCTTT	CASSYYLPADRANTEAFF
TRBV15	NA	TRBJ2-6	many	TGTGCCACCAGCAGGGCGTATGCTCCTGGGGCCAACGTCCTGACTTTC	CATSRAYAPGANVLTF
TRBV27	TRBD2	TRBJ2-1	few	TGTGCCAGCAGTGGGGGAGCGGGGCCCCTAGATGAGCAGTTCTTC	CASSGGAGPLDEQFF
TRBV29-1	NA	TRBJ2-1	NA	TGCAGCCTACTCAAGGGTTATGAGCAGTTCTTC	CSLLKGYEQFF
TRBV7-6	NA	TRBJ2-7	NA	TGTGCCAGCAGCTTATTAAACAGGGACGAGCAGTACTTC	CASSLLNRDEQYF
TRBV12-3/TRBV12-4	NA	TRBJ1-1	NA	TGTGCCAGCATCAGCGTTCTGGACACTGAAGCTTTCTTT	CASISVLDTEAFF
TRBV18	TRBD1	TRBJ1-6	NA	TGTGCCAGCTCGCAGCTCGACAGGGATTCACCCCTCCACTTT	CASSQLDRDSPLHF
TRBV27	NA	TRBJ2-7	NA	TGTGCCAGCAGTTTATCGGCCAGGGCGAACGAGCAGTACTTC	CASSLSARANEQYF
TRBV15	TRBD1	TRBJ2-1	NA	TGTGCCACCAGCAGGACCGGGACAGGGTTAATAAATGAGCAGTTCTTC	CATSRTGTGLINEQFF
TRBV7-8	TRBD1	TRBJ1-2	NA	TGTGCCAGCAGCAACCGGGACAGGGACTTCTATGGCTACACCTTC	CASSNRDRDFYGYTF
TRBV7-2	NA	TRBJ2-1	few	TGTGCCAGCAGCTTCCTGGGGGTAGAGCAGTTCTTC	CASSFLGVEQFF
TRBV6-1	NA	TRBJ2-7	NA	TGTGCCAGCAGTGAAGGACATGACTACGAGCAGTACTTC	CASSEGHDYEQYF
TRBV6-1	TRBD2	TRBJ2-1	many	TGTGCCAGCAGTGTTTGGACTAGCGTCGGCAATGAGCAGTTCTTC	CASSVWTSVGNEQFF
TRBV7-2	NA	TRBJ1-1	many	TGTGCCAGCAGCTTAGGCGGGGTGACCACTGAAGCTTTCTTT	CASSLGGVTTEAFF
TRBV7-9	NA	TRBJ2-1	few	TGTGCCAGCAGCCTTGTGGGCACAGGACCGAATGAGCAGTTCTTC	CASSLVGTGPNEQFF